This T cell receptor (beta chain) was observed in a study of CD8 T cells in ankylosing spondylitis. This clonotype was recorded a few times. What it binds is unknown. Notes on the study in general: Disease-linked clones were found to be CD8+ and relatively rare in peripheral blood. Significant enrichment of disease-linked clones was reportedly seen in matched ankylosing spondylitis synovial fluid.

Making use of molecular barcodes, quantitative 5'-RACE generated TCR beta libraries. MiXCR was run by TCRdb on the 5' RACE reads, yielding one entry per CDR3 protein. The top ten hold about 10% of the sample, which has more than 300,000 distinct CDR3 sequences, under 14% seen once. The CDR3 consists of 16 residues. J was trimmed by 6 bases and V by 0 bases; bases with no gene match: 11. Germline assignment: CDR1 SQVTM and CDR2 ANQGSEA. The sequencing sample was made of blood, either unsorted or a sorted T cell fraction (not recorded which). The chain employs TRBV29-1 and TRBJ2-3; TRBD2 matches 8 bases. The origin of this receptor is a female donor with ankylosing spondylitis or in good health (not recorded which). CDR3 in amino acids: CSVEDRPGRAGDTQYF. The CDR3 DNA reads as TGCAGCGTTGAAGATAGGCCCGGGAGGGCCGGGGATACGCAGTATTTT.